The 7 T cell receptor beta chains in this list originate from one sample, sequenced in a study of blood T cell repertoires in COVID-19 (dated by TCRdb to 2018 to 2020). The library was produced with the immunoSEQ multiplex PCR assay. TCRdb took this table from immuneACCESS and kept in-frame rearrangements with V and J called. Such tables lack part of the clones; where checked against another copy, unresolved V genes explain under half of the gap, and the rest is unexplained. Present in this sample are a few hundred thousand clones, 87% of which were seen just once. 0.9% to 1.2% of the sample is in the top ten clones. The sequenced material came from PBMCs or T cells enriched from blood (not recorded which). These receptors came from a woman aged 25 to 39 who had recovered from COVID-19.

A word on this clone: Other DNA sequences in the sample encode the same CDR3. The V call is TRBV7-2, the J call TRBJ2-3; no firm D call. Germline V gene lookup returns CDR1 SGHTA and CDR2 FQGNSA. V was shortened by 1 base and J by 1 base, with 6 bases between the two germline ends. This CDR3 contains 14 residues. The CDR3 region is CASSLGQGTDTQYF. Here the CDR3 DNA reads TGTGCCAGCAGCTTAGGGCAGGGCACAGATACGCAGTATTTT.

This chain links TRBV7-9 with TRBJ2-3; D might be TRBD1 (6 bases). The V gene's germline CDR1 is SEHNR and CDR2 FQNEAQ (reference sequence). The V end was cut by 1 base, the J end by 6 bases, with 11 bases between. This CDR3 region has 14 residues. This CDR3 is CASSLVRQADTQYF. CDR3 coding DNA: TGTGCCAGCAGCTTAGTTCGACAGGCGGATACGCAGTATTTT.

The CDR3 loop is CASSPRQGSPSTDTQYF. As DNA, the CDR3 is TGTGCCAGTAGTCCCCGGCAGGGGTCGCCTAGCACAGATACGCAGTATTTT. The chain couples TRBV19 to TRBJ2-3; tentative D call: TRBD1 (6 bases). CDR3 size: 17 residues. V lost 5 bases and J 0 bases, leaving 18 bases between the germline ends. The V gene's germline CDR1 is LNHDA and CDR2 SQIVND (reference sequence). Using reference TRBV19 and TRBJ2-3 for the parts outside the CDR3, the full variable domain is DGGITQSPKYLFRKEGQNVTLSCEQNLNHDAMYWYRQDPGQGLRLIYYSQIVNDFQKGDIAEGYSVSREKKESFPLTVTSAQKNPTAFYLCASSPRQGSPSTDTQYFGPGTRLTVL.

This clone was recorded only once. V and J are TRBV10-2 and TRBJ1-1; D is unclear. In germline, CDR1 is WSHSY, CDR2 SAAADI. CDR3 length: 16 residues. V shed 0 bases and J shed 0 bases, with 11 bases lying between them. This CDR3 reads CASSESMAVLNTEAFF. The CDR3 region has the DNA TGCGCCAGCAGTGAGTCGATGGCAGTGCTGAACACTGAAGCTTTCTTT.

The CDR3 DNA is TGTGCCAGCAGTTTACTAGCGGGGGGGCCGAACACCGGGGAGCTGTTTTTT. This translates into CASSLLAGGPNTGELFF. The chain is built from TRBV9 and TRBJ2-2; TRBD2 matches 13 bases. The CDR3 sequence is 17 residues long. Per the germline V gene, CDR1 is SGDLS and CDR2 is YYNGEE. V lost 5 bases to trimming and J lost 0 bases; unmatched junction nucleotides: 4.

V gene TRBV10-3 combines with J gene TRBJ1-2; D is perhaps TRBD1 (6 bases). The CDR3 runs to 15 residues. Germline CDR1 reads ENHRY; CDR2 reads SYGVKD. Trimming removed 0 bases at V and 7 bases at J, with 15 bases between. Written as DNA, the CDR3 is TGTGCCATCAGTGAGTCGAGGGGGAGAGGTGGTGGCTACACCTTC. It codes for CAISESRGRGGGYTF.

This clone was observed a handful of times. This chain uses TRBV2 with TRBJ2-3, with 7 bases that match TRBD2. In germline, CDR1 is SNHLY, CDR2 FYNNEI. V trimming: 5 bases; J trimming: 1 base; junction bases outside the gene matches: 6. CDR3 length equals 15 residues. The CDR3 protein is CASSPRGGGTDTQYF. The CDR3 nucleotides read TGTGCCAGCAGTCCGCGTGGGGGGGGCACAGATACGCAGTATTTT.